This section outlines one TCR beta chain sequence together with its context. Its matching antigen is unknown. The table came from immunoSEQ multiplex PCR; TCRdb's copy has only in-frame clones and leaves some out. The sample carries 57,000 or so clones, 86% recorded once. The source of the sample is a study of OX40 agonist ivuxolimab in advanced cancers. The wider study: The study reported partial responses in three patients: one hepatocellular carcinoma, two cutaneous melanoma. Study results and limitations: Part of the nonresponder group also had normalized T-cell clonal expansion that was low. Among patients with partial responses at 0.1-3.0 mg/kg, clonal expansion was among the lowest.

Germline V gives CDR1 MNHNY, CDR2 SVGAGI (reference sequence). V dropped 10 bases and J dropped 6 bases, with 18 bases sitting between them. The CDR3 totals 13 residues. The chain is built from TRBV6-6 and TRBJ1-1; D unresolved. The sample here was CD4+ or CD8+ T cells sorted from blood, taken in a trial of the OX40 agonist ivuxolimab. The clonotype was recovered from an adult with an advanced solid tumor such as melanoma, head and neck, liver or kidney cancer. The CDR3 DNA is TGTGCCACCAGGAGGACTAACGGGCCTGAAGCTTTCTTT. It is translated as CATRRTNGPEAFF.